This T cell receptor (beta chain) was observed in a study of T cell responses to AZD1222 COVID-19 vaccine. Generated by immunoSEQ multiplex PCR, the TCRdb table keeps only in-frame clones and is missing some. The sample comprises 200,000 to 250,000 clones, about 95% of which are singletons, and about 1.5% rests with the top ten. The CDR3 extends over 11 amino acids. V lost 6 bases to trimming and J lost 7 bases, with 10 bases between them. CDR1 is MNHNS, CDR2 SASEGT, per germline. The V and J genes are TRBV6-1 and TRBJ2-7; D is possibly TRBD2 (5 bases). The origin of this receptor is an adult who received the MenACWY meningococcal vaccine as a control. The starting material was peripheral blood, obtained 28 days after the second dose of the MenACWY control vaccine. DNA of the CDR3: TGTGCCAGCAGAATAGAGGGTGAGCAGTACTTC. Its translation is CASRIEGEQYF.